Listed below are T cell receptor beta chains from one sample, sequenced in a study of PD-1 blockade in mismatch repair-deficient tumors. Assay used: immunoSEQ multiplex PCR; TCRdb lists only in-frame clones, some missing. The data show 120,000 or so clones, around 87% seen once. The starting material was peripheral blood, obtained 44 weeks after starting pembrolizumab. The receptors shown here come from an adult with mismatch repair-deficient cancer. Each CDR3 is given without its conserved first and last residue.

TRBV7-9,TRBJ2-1,ASSSRTSGRGYNEQF
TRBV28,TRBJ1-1,ASRTRQMNTEAF
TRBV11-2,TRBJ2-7,ASSLGTSGSYEQY
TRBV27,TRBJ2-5,ASSWGNSGRARETQY
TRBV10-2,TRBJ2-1,ASSYIVVRNEQF
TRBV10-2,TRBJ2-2,ASSTSETGELF
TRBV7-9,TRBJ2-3,ASSSLVWGLADTDTQY
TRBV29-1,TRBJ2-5,SVDPLNSGRMETQY
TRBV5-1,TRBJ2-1,ASSFLAGSYNEQF
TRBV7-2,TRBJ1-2,ASSLGPDIYGYT
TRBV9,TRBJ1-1,ASSVEGGLDEAF
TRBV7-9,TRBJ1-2,ASSPGQGPYYGYT
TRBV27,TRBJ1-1,ASSLGGLNTEAF
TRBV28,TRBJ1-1,ASSRDMNTEAF
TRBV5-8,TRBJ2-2,ASSLALWGRSSIGELF
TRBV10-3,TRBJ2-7,ANAPGTGAPEY
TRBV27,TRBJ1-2,ASSPGTGASDYGYT
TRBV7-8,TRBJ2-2,ASSLEWPNTGELF
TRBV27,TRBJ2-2,ASSFKAGGRIGELF
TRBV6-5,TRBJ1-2,ASRGSYGYT
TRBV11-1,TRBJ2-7,ASQNRDRVNEQY
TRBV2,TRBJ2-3,ASSISQGAKGPDTQY
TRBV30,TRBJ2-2,AWGIGGGELF
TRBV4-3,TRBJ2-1,ASSLSITSSDEQF
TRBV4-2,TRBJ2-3,ASSLFTNVASGTTDTQY
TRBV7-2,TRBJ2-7,ASSYYSSGAYEQY
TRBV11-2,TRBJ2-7,ASSSEFMVTYEQY
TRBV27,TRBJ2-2,ASKEQETGELF
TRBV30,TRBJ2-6,AWIEVSGANVLT
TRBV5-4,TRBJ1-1,ASSLQGAVDAF
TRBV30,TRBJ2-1,AWSGGLAGGSSYNEQF
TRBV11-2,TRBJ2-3,ASSLDGGREDTQY
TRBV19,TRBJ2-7,ASGTSGGYEQY
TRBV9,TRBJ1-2,ASSVDSGQGLYGYT
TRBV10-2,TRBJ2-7,ASSAPGTGKIIYEQY
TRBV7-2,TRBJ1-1,ASSLSGYTEAF
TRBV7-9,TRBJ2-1,ASSLGTSGNYNEQF
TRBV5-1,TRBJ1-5,ASSPDRGNQPQH
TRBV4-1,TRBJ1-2,ASSNRDLRT
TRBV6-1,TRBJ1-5,ASTRTGDQPQH
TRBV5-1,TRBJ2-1,ASSLGYWRAGPGLAANEQF
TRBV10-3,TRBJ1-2,AISESNPKRYGYT
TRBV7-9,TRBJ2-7,ASTAGGGYYEQY
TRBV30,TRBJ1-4,AWSVAAATNEKLF
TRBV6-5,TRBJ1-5,ASNLNGRQPQH
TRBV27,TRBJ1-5,ASRTGGLSNNQPQH
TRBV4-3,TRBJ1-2,ASSQVPGAGWDYT
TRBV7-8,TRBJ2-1,ASSLYGGGDTYNEQF
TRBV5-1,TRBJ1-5,ASSLAGDIPQH
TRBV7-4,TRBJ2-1,ASSPHPTSVTTYNEQF
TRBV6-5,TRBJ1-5,ASRSGNQPQH